The T cell receptor (beta chain) described here comes from a study of identical twins. Overall study findings and caveats: Memory repertoires showed no such pattern, whereas abundant cord blood beta clonotypes carried fewer insertions. Diverse VJ usage suggested most zero-insertion clonotypes were not invariant T cells. Beta out-of-frame twin sharing showed a weaker excess.

A universal primer site was added by template switching, and unique molecular identifiers were carried by the cDNA. TCRdb re-called the 5' RACE reads with MiXCR, one entry per CDR3 protein. The sample yields about 1.7 million distinct CDR3 sequences, about 31% seen once. Only a few counts were recorded for this clonotype. Its specificity is not known. CDR1 SQVTM and CDR2 ANQGSEA come from the germline V gene. The CDR3 length is 14 residues. V shed 2 bases and J shed 3 bases, with 13 bases lying between them. This receptor was identified in a newborn girl in good health. This chain uses TRBV29-1 with TRBJ1-2; the D gene is possibly TRBD1 (5 bases). Sequencing was carried out using cord blood. CDR3 protein: CSVEPFRDYYGYTF. The CDR3 nucleotides read TGCAGCGTTGAACCCTTCCGGGACTACTATGGCTACACCTTC.